The source of this T cell receptor (beta chain) is a study of T cell repertoires in ileal Crohn's disease. The overall study: About half of patients got postoperative therapy: under twelve thiopurines, around 20 anti-TNF. Biopsies of the neoterminal ileum at postoperative colonoscopy form M6 samples. General study results and limits: Active smokers at surgery had more clonal expansions than non-smokers.

CDR1 and CDR2 (germline): SEHNR, FQNEAQ (reference sequence). The CDR3 contains 15 residues. The V and J ends lost 5 bases and 4 bases, in that order; junction bases with no gene match: 6. The time point is: neoterminal ileum biopsy at postoperative endoscopy, about 6 months after surgery. This clone was seen a handful of times. Its antigen is still unknown. Each sample's TCRB immunosequencing used around 510 nanograms of biopsy DNA. Assay used: immunoSEQ multiplex PCR; TCRdb lists only in-frame clones, some missing. The sample yields about 2,200 clones, around three fifths seen once. The gene calls are TRBV7-9 and TRBJ1-4, with TRBD1 identical over 8 bases. Sequenced material: ileal tissue. This clonotype originated in an adult with Crohn's disease. In DNA form, the CDR3 reads TGTGCCAGCAGCCCACGGACAGGGCTTAATGAAAAACTGTTTTTT. Translation gives CASSPRTGLNEKLFF.